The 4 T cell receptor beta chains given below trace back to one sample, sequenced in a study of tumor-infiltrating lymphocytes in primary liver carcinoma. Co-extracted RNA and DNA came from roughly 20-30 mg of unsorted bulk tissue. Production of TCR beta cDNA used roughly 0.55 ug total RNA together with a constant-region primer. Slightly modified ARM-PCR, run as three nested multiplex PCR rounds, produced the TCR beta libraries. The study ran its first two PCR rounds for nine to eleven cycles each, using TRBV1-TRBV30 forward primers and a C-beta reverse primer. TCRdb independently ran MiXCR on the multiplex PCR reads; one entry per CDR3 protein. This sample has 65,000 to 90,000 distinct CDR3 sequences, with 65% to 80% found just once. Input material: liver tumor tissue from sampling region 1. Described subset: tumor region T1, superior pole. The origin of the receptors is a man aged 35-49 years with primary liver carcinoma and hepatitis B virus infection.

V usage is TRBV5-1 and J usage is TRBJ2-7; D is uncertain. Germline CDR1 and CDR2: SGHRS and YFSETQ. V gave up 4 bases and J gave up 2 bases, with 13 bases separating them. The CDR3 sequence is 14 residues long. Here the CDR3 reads CASSPKTDPYEQYF. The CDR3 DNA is TGCGCCAGCAGCCCAAAAACCGATCCCTACGAGCAGTACTTC.

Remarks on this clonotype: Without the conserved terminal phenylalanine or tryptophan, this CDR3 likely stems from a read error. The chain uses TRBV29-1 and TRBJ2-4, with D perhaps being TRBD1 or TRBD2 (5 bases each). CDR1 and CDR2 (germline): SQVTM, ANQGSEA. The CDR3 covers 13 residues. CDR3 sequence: CNALGTAKNIQYL. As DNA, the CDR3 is TGCAACGCCCTCGGGACAGCCAAAAACATTCAGTACCTC.

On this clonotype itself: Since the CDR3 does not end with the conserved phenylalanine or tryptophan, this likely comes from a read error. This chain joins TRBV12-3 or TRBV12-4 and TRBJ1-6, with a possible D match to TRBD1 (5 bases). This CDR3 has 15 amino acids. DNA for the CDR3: TGTGCCAACAGTTCCACGACAGAGCGTAATTCACCCCTCCACTGT. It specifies CANSSTTERNSPLHC.

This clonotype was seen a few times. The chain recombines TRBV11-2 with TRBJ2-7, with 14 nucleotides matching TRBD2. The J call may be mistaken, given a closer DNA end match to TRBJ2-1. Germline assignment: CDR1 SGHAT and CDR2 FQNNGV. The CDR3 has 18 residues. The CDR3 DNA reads TGTGCCAGCAGCTCATCCGTTGGACTAGCGGGAGGTGGGTACGAGCAGTTCTTC. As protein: CASSSSVGLAGGGYEQFF.